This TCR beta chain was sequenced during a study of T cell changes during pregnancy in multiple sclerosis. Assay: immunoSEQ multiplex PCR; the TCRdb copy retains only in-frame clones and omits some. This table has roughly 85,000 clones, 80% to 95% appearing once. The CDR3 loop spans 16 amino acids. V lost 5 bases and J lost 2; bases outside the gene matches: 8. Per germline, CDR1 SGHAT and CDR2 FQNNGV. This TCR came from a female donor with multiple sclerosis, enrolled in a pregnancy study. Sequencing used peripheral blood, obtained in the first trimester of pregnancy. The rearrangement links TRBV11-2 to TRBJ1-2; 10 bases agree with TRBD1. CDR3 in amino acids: CASSPETGGVNYGYTF. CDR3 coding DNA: TGTGCCAGCAGCCCAGAGACAGGGGGCGTCAACTATGGCTACACCTTC.